This T cell receptor (beta chain) was profiled in a study of vaccination and CD4 T cells after COVID-19. As concerns this clonotype: Its specificity is not known.

Regarding treatment: approximately nine-day PBMC culture with coronavirus spike peptide pools or control peptides (ViraFEST assay). Once obtained from cultured CD4+ T cells, the DNA was sequenced using the Oncomine TCR Beta short-read assay. Each CDR3 protein is one row after TCRdb ran MiXCR on the PCR reads. The sample yields about 14,000 distinct CDR3 sequences, less than 50% seen once. The CDR3 runs to 13 residues. V was pared by 2 bases and J by 4 bases, with 9 bases between. Per the germline V gene, CDR1 is MDHEN and CDR2 is SYDVKM. J is TRBJ2-7 and V is TRBV28; D is undetermined. The sequence came from a human donor who had recovered from COVID-19. Sequencing used CD4+ T cells from blood, cultured in vitro. CDR3 loop: CASSLPLGYEQYF. The CDR3 nucleotides read TGTGCCAGCAGTTTACCCCTGGGTTACGAGCAGTACTTC.